This T cell receptor beta chain was recorded in a study of blood T cells in healthy people across ages. Primed by a sample-barcoded 5' primer and a J-beta primer mix, a second PCR proceeded for about 7 to 12 cycles. Each cDNA molecule received a tag from a template-switch adaptor that had 12 random nucleotides. TCRdb ran MiXCR on the 5' RACE reads and lists one entry per CDR3 protein. The data show fewer than 700,000 distinct CDR3 sequences, with over 40% seen just once and about 30% held by the top ten. This clonotype turned up a few times. The CDR3 has 15 amino acids. Per germline, CDR1 SGHRS and CDR2 YFSETQ. V lost 0 bases, J lost 4 bases, and 13 bases lay in between.

The TCR originated in a man older than 75 in good health. The specimen was blood. The rearrangement links TRBV5-1 to TRBJ2-5; D is uncertain. CDR3 region: CASSLDFSSLETQYF. The CDR3 DNA reads TGCGCCAGCAGCTTGGATTTCTCTTCCTTAGAGACCCAGTACTTC.